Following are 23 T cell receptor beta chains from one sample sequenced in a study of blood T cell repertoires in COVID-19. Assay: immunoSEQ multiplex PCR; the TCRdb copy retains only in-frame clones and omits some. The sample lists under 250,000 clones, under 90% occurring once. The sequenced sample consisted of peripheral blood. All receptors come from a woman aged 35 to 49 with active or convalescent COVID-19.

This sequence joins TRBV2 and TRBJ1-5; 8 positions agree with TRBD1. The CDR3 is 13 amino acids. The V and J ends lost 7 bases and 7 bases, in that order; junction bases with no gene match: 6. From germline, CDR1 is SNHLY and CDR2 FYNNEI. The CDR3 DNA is TGTGCCAGCACCTCAGGGGGCCTACAGCCCCAGCATTTT. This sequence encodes CASTSGGLQPQHF.

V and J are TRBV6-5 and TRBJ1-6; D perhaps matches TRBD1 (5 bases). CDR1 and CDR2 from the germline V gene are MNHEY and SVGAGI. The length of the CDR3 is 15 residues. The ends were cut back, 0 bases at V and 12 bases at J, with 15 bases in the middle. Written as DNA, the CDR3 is TGTGCCAGCAGTTACTCCCGGGGGTCTTACCAACCCCTCCACTTT. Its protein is CASSYSRGSYQPLHF.

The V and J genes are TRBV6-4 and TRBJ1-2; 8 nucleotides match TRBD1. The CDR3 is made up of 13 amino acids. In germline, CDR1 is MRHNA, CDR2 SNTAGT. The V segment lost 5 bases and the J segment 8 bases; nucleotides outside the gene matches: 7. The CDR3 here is CASSRDRNSGYTF. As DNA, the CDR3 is TGTGCCAGCAGTCGGGACAGGAATTCGGGCTACACCTTC.

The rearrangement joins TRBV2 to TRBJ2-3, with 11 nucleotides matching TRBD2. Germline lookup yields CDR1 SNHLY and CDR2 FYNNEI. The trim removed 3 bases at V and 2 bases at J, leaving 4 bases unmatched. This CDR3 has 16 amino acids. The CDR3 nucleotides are TGTGCCAGCAGTGACTTAGCGGGGGGGCTCACAGATACGCAGTATTTT. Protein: CASSDLAGGLTDTQYF.

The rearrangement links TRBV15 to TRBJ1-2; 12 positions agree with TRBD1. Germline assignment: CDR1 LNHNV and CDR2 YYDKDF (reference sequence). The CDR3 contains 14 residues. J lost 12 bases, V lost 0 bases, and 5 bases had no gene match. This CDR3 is CATSRDAGQGAHTF. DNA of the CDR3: TGTGCCACCAGCAGAGACGCGGGACAGGGGGCCCACACCTTC.

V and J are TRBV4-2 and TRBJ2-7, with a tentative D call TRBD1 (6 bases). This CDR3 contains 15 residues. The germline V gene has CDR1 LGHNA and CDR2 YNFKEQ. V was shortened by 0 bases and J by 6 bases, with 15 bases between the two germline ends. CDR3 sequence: CASSQDGTSRGEQYF. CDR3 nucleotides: TGTGCCAGCAGCCAAGACGGGACATCTCGGGGCGAGCAGTACTTC.

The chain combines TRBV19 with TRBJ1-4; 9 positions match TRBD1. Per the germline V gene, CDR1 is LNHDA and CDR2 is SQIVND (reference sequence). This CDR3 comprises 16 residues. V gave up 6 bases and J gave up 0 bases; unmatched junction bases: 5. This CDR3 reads CASRDRGHATNEKLFF. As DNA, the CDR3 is TGTGCCAGTAGGGACAGGGGTCATGCAACTAATGAAAAACTGTTTTTT.

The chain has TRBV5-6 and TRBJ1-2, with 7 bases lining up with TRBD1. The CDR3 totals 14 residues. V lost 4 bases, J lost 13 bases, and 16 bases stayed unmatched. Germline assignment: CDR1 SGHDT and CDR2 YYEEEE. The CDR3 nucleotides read TGTGCCAGCAGCCGGGGACAGTTGGACCCCACGGGCACCTTC. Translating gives CASSRGQLDPTGTF.

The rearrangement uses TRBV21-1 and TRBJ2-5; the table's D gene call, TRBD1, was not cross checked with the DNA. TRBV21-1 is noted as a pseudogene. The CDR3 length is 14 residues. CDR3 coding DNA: TGTGCCAGCAGCAAAGGGGACAGCCAAGAGACCCAGTACTTC. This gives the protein CASSKGDSQETQYF.

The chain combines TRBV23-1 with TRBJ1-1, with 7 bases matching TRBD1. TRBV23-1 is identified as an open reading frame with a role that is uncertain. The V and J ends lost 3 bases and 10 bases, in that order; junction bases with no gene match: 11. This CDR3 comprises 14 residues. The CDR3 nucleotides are TGCGCCAGCAGTCACCGGGACAGTTTAGTTGGAGCTTTCTTT. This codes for CASSHRDSLVGAFF.

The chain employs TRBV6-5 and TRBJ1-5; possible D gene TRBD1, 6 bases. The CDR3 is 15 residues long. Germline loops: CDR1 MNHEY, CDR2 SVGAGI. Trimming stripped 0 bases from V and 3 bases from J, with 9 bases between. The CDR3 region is CASSYSSGDNQPQHF. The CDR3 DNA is TGTGCCAGCAGTTACTCTTCAGGGGACAATCAGCCCCAGCATTTT.

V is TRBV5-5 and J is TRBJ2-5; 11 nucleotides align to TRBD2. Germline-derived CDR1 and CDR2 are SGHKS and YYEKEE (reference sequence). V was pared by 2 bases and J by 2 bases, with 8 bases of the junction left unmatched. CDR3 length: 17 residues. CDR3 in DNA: TGTGCCAGCAGCTTAATCCTCGGGACTAGCGGTCAAGAGACCCAGTACTTC. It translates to CASSLILGTSGQETQYF. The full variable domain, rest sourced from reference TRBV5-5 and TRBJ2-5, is DAGVTQSPTHLIKTRGQQVTLRCSPISGHKSVSWYQQVLGQGPQFIFQYYEKEERGRGNFPDRFSARQFPNYSSELNVNALLLGDSALYLCASSLILGTSGQETQYFGPGTRLLVL.

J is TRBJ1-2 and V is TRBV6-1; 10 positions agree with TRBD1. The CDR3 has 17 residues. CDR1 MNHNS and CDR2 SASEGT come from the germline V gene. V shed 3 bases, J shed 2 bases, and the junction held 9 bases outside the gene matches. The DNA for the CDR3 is TGTGCCAGCAGTGATTGGACAGGGGGGAAGGAAAACTATGGCTACACCTTC. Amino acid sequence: CASSDWTGGKENYGYTF.

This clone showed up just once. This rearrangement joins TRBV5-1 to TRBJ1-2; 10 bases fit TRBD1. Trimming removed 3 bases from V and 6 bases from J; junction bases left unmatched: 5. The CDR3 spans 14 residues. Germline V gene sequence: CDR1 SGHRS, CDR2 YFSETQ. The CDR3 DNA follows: TGCGCCAGCAGCTCCCGACAGGGGGCAAATGGCTACACCTTC. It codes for CASSSRQGANGYTF.

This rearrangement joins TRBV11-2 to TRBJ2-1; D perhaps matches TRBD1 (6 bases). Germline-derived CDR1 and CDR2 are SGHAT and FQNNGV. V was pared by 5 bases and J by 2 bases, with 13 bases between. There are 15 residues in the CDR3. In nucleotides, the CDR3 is TGTGCCAGCAGCACGCCCAGGGGCGCCTACAATGAGCAGTTCTTC. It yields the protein CASSTPRGAYNEQFF.

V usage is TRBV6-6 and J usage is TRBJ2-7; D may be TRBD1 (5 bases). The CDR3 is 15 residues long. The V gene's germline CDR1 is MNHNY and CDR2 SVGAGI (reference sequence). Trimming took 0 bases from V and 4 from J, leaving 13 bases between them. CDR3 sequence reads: CASSYSYRISYEQYF. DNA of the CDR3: TGTGCCAGCAGTTACTCATACAGGATCAGTTACGAGCAGTACTTC.

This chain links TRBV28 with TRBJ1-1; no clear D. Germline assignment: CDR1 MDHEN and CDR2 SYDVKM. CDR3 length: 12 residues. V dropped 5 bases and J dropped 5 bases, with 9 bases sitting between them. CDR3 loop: CASSLKRTEAFF. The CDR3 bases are TGTGCCAGCAGTCTCAAGCGGACTGAAGCTTTCTTT. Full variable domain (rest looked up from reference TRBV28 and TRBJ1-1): DVKVTQSSRYLVKRTGEKVFLECVQDMDHENMFWYRQDPGLGLRLIYFSYDVKMKEKGDIPEGYSVSREKKERFSLILESASTNQTSMYLCASSLKRTEAFFGQGTRLTVV.

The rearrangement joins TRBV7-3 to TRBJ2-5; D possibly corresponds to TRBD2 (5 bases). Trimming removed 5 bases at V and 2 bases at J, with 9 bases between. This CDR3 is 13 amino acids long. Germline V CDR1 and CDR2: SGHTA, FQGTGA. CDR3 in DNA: TGTGCCAGCAGCGAGACTATTCAAGAGACCCAGTACTTC. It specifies CASSETIQETQYF.

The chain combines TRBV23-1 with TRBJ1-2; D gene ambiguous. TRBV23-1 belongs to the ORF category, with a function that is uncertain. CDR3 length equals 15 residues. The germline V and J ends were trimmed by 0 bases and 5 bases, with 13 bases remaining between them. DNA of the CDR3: TGCGCCAGCAGTCAATCGTGTCAGAACGTGTATGGCTACACCTTC. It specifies CASSQSCQNVYGYTF.

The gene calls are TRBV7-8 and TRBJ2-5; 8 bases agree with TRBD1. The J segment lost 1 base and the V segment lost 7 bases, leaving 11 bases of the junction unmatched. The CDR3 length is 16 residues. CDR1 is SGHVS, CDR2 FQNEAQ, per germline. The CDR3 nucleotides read TGTGCCAGCACCCAAGGGGGACAGGTTGGCCAAGAGACCCAGTACTTC. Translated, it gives CASTQGGQVGQETQYF.

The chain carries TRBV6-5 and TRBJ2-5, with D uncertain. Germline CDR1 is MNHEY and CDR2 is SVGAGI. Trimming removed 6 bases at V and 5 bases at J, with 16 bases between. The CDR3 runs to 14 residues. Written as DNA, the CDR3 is TGTGCCAGCAGCCCGGCCTATACGGAGGAGACCCAGTACTTC. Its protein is CASSPAYTEETQYF.

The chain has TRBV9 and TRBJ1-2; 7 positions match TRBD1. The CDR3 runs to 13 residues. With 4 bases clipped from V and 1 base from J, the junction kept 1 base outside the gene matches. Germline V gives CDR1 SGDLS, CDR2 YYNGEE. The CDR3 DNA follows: TGTGCCAGCAGCCGACAGGGTAACTATGGCTACACCTTC. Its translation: CASSRQGNYGYTF.

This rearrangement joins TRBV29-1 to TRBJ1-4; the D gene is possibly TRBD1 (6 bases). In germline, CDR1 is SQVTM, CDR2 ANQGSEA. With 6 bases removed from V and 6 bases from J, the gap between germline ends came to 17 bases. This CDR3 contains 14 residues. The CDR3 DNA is TGCAGCGTCCCCACCCCAGGGGCTCATGAAAAACTGTTTTTT. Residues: CSVPTPGAHEKLFF. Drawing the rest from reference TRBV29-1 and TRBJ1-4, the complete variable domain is SAVISQKPSRDICQRGTSLTIQCQVDSQVTMMFWYRQQPGQSLTLIATANQGSEATYESGFVIDKFPISRPNLTFSTLTVSNMSPEDSSIYLCSVPTPGAHEKLFFGSGTQLSVL.